One and the same sample provided the 26 T cell receptor beta chains below, sequenced in a study of tumor-infiltrating lymphocytes in primary liver carcinoma. TCR beta cDNA was prepared out of around 460 ng total RNA by means of a constant-region primer. Three-round nested multiplex PCR performed with slightly modified ARM-PCR produced the TCR beta libraries. The first two PCR rounds, around 11 cycles each, used TRBV1-TRBV30 forward primers and a C-beta reverse primer. TCRdb reprocessed the multiplex PCR reads via MiXCR and lists one record per CDR3 protein. The repertoire consists of roughly 330,000 distinct CDR3 sequences, with about 65% occurring once and the leading ten covering about 6.5%. The study extracted blood RNA from unsorted whole blood and also extracted germline DNA. Sequencing was done on a sample of peripheral blood. These receptor sequences come from a man aged 35 to 55 with primary liver carcinoma and hepatitis B virus infection.

This clonotype has more than one count but fewer than ten. This may stem from a read error, because a much larger clone lies one nucleotide away. CDR3 sequence: CASHPVRGFHETQYF. Written as DNA, the CDR3 is TGTGCCAGCCATCCGGTCCGGGGTTTCCATGAGACCCAGTACTTC. The chain is built from TRBV6-1 and TRBJ2-5; D possibly corresponds to TRBD2 (5 bases). Trimming pared 8 bases from V and 5 bases from J, leaving 21 bases between. The germline V gene encodes CDR1 MNHNS and CDR2 SASEGT. The CDR3 is 15 residues long.

As regards this clonotype: Relative to the germline gene, one junction end is altered; a read error may explain this. The chain is built from TRBV6-5 and TRBJ1-1; 8 positions agree with TRBD1. The CDR3 loop spans 16 amino acids. From germline, CDR1 is MNHEY and CDR2 SVGAGI. This chain's CDR3 is CVSSSGQGGLFTEAPF. The CDR3 coding sequence is TGTGTCAGCAGCTCTGGACAGGGTGGCTTATTCACTGAAGCTCCCTTT.

V and J are TRBV29-1 and TRBJ2-7, with D perhaps TRBD2 (6 bases). The CDR3 runs to 16 residues. The V gene's germline CDR1 is SQVTM and CDR2 ANQGSEA. V was pared by 6 bases and J by 0 bases, with 21 bases between. The CDR3 region has the DNA TGCAGCGTCCGAGCTATTGCCGGCGGGACCTCCTACGAGCAGTACTTC. Its protein product is CSVRAIAGGTSYEQYF.

The rearrangement links TRBV5-4 to TRBJ1-5, with a tentative D call TRBD1 (5 bases). This CDR3 spans 14 amino acids. V lost 4 bases and J 5 bases, leaving 13 bases between the germline ends. In germline, CDR1 is SGHNT, CDR2 YYREEE (reference sequence). CDR3 sequence (DNA): TGTGCCAGCAGCCTGGGGGTTGGGGATCAGCCCCAGCATTTT. It codes for CASSLGVGDQPQHF.

A word on this clonotype: One base away lies a much larger clone, so this may be a sequencing read error. V and J are TRBV12-3 or TRBV12-4 and TRBJ2-7; TRBD2 matches at 16 bases. CDR3 length: 15 amino acids. In DNA, the CDR3 is TGTACCAGCAGTGCGGGACTAGCGGGAGGGGACGAGCAGTACTTC. It is translated as CTSSAGLAGGDEQYF.

In the case of this clonotype: This may come from a read error, since a much larger clone is one base off. The V and J genes are TRBV6-5 and TRBJ2-5; TRBD1 or TRBD2 may be the D gene (5 bases each). This CDR3 has 15 amino acids. The V and J ends lost 5 bases and 2 bases respectively, with 15 bases between them. CDR1 and CDR2 from the germline V gene are MNHEY and SVGAGI. CDR3 protein: CASSALGRTQETQYF. CDR3 nucleotides: TGTGCCAGCAGTGCACTGGGACGAACTCAAGAGACCCAGTACTTC.

Remarks on this clonotype: The junction does not match germline at one end; this may be a read error. The chain joins TRBV6-2 or TRBV6-3 to TRBJ1-6; D unclear. This CDR3 comprises 17 residues. CDR1 is MNHEY and CDR2 is SVGEGT in the germline V gene. The DNA of the CDR3 is TGTGCCAGCAGCTACCGGTTTGAGGGAACTTTCAATTCACGCCTCCACTTT. This codes for CASSYRFEGTFNSRLHF.

Points on this clonotype: At one end the junction does not follow the germline gene, possibly because of a read error. V and J are TRBV6-2 or TRBV6-3 and TRBJ2-7; no firm D call. CDR1 and CDR2 (germline): MNHEY, SVGEGT. There are 12 residues in the CDR3. CDR3 region: CVSSYPHYEQYF. Here the CDR3 DNA reads TGTGTCAGCAGTTATCCCCACTACGAGCAGTACTTC.

A remark on this clonotype: With a much larger clone just one base away, this may be a read error. This chain links TRBV6-5 with TRBJ1-3; D might be TRBD1 (6 bases). This CDR3 is 15 amino acids long. The germline V gene encodes CDR1 MNHEY and CDR2 SVGAGI. In DNA form, the CDR3 reads TGTGCCAGCAGTTACTCCAACAGGGCCGGAAACACCACATGTTTT. Translation: CASSYSNRAGNTTCF.

This clonotype occurred once. This could be a read error, since a much larger clone is one nucleotide away. This chain links TRBV4-3 with TRBJ1-5, with a possible D match to TRBD1 (6 bases). The CDR3 spans 15 residues. Germline V CDR1 and CDR2: LGHNA, YSLEER. The CDR3 DNA sequence: TGCGTCAGCAGCCAAGATACCGGGGGCGGCCAGCCCCAGCATTTT. It is translated as CVSSQDTGGGQPQHF.

CDR3 nucleotide sequence: TGTGCCAGCAGCTTGGTAATGGTCGCAACAAACAACAATGAGCAGTTCTTC. Amino acids: CASSLVMVATNNNEQFF. The chain has TRBV5-6 and TRBJ2-1; no clear D gene. CDR3 length: 17 residues. Germline-derived CDR1 and CDR2 are SGHDT and YYEEEE. V lost 0 bases and J lost 5, with 18 bases in between.

Many counts were recorded for this clonotype. This sequence joins TRBV10-3 and TRBJ1-6, with unresolved D. V dropped 3 bases and J dropped 9 bases, with 18 bases sitting between them. CDR1 and CDR2 from the germline V gene are ENHRY and SYGVKD. This CDR3 spans 16 amino acids. The CDR3 DNA reads as TGTGCCATCAGTGATTCGTCTAATGATCTGGGTTCACCCCTCCACTTT. It translates to CAISDSSNDLGSPLHF.

Worth noting for this clonotype: The CDR3 does not end in the conserved phenylalanine or tryptophan, so this is likely a read error. V usage is TRBV6-1 and J usage is TRBJ2-6; D is undetermined. Deletions cut 1 base from V and 3 bases from J, with 13 bases between. The CDR3 has 17 amino acids. CDR1 is MNHNS, CDR2 SASEGT, per germline. The CDR3 coding sequence is TGTGCCAGCAGTGAAGGACCGGCCTTGGGTGGGGCCAACGTCCTGACTTTA. Translation: CASSEGPALGGANVLTL.

This clonotype was found a few times. The chain employs TRBV13 and TRBJ2-5; a possible D gene is TRBD2 (6 bases). The germline V and J ends were trimmed by 6 bases and 5 bases, with 22 bases remaining between them. Germline V CDR1 and CDR2: PRHDT, FYEKMQ (reference sequence). CDR3 length: 16 residues. The CDR3 region is CASSFMPPGAGETQYF. DNA for the CDR3: TGTGCCAGCAGTTTTATGCCCCCCGGGGCGGGGGAGACCCAGTACTTC. Together with reference TRBV13 and TRBJ2-5, the CDR3 gives the full variable domain: AAGVIQSPRHLIKEKRETATLKCYPIPRHDTVYWYQQGPGQDPQFLISFYEKMQSDKGSIPDRFSAQQFSDYHSELNMSSLELGDSALYFCASSFMPPGAGETQYFGPGTRLLVL.

This clonotype was seen ten or more times. The chain joins TRBV4-3 to TRBJ2-3; 8 bases fit TRBD1. The J segment lost 1 base and the V segment lost 6 bases, leaving 12 bases of the junction unmatched. Per the germline V gene, CDR1 is LGHNA and CDR2 is YSLEER. The CDR3 loop spans 17 amino acids. The chain's CDR3 is CASRYPQGAWGTDTQYF. CDR3 sequence (DNA): TGCGCCAGCAGATATCCTCAGGGGGCTTGGGGCACAGATACGCAGTATTTT.

To note about this clonotype: The junction shows a germline mismatch at one end, possibly a read error. The chain links TRBV11-2 to TRBJ1-1, with TRBD1 identical over 10 bases. The CDR3 consists of 15 residues. Germline V lookup: CDR1 SGHAT, CDR2 FQNNGV. CDR3 sequence reads: CACSWGDRGVTEAFF. The CDR3, as DNA: TGTGCCTGCAGTTGGGGGGACAGGGGTGTGACTGAAGCTTTCTTT.

This clonotype was recorded a few times. The chain carries TRBV7-9 and TRBJ2-1; 10 nucleotides line up with TRBD2. Germline V lookup: CDR1 SEHNR, CDR2 FQNEAQ (reference sequence). This CDR3 is 18 amino acids long. V gave up 4 bases and J gave up 0 bases; unmatched junction bases: 9. The CDR3 DNA follows: TGTGCCAGCAGCTCACTGGGACTAGCGCCGAACTCCTACAATGAGCAGTTCTTC. It yields the protein CASSSLGLAPNSYNEQFF.

V usage is TRBV12-3 or TRBV12-4 and J usage is TRBJ2-2, with no clear D. Trimming cost V 5 bases and J 10 bases, with 17 bases left between them. The CDR3 totals 14 residues. The CDR3 DNA follows: TGTGCCAGCAGTGCCTCTACCCAGGCTGTGGAGCTGTTTTTT. Protein sequence: CASSASTQAVELFF.

In its sample, this clonotype was seen once. The chain uses TRBV7-8 and TRBJ2-1; 10 nucleotides line up with TRBD2. V lost 3 bases, J lost 7 bases, and 12 bases stayed unmatched. Looked up from germline, CDR1 is SGHVS and CDR2 is FQNEAQ. This CDR3 has 17 amino acids. CDR3 nucleotide sequence: TGTGCCAGCAGCTTTTGGGCTAGCGGGAGTCCAGAGAATGAGCAGTTCTTC. Translating gives CASSFWASGSPENEQFF.

The genes are TRBV11-2 and TRBJ2-5; unclear D gene. Germline V gives CDR1 SGHAT, CDR2 FQNNGV. Trimming cost V 7 bases and J 7 bases, with 19 bases left between them. This CDR3 region has 14 residues. CDR3 sequence reads: CASKVNGIQRTQYF. DNA of the CDR3: TGTGCCAGCAAAGTTAACGGAATTCAAAGGACCCAGTACTTC.

The chain employs TRBV6-5 and TRBJ2-1; 7 bases agree with TRBD1. The germline CDR1 and CDR2 sequences are MNHEY and SVGAGI. CDR3 length: 15 amino acids. Losses at the gene ends were 2 bases for V and 7 bases for J; bases not matched to a gene: 8. DNA of the CDR3: TGTGCCAGCAGTTACCCCAGACAGGGTATGAATGAGCAGTTCTTC. Its translation: CASSYPRQGMNEQFF.

This clonotype was seen only a few times. The final CDR3 position lacks the conserved phenylalanine or tryptophan, pointing to a likely read error. The chain uses TRBV28 and TRBJ2-7, with D perhaps TRBD2 (7 bases). Germline values: CDR1 MDHEN, CDR2 SYDVKM. V gave up 6 bases and J gave up 6 bases, with 18 bases separating them. The CDR3 consists of 14 residues. The CDR3 spells CASSLGGATGEQYL. For the CDR3, the DNA is TGTGCCAGCAGCTTGGGGGGGGCTACAGGCGAGCAGTACTTA.

As for this clonotype: The limits of the CDR3 on the DNA are not certain, so only TCRdb's listed CDR3 is given. The gene calls are TRBV11-2 and TRBJ1-2; whether TRBD1, the table's D call, matches the DNA was not checked. Counting both end residues, the CDR3 totals 17 amino acids. Germline V gives CDR1 SGHAT, CDR2 FQNNGV. CDR3 loop: CANRPRLDSLLNYGCTF.

As regards this clonotype: Without the conserved terminal phenylalanine or tryptophan, this CDR3 likely stems from a read error. This chain uses TRBV11-3 with TRBJ2-3; 7 bases agree with TRBD1. The V gene end was trimmed by 6 bases and the J gene end by 4 bases; junction bases not matched to a gene: 10. CDR3 length equals 15 residues. Germline CDR1 reads SGHNT; CDR2 reads YENEEA. The CDR3: CASSQTGERADTQYY. The CDR3 DNA follows: TGTGCCAGCAGTCAAACAGGGGAGCGAGCAGATACGCAGTATTAT.

Points on this clonotype: Germline is not matched at one junction end, which may reflect a read error. The chain couples TRBV29-1 to TRBJ2-2; D may be TRBD1 or TRBD2 (5 bases each). The length of the CDR3 is 14 residues. In germline, CDR1 is SQVTM, CDR2 ANQGSEA. In DNA, the CDR3 is TGCAGCGTTGAATTGGGACCGAACACCGGGGAGCTGCTTTTT. This encodes CSVELGPNTGELLF.

The chain employs TRBV11-2 and TRBJ2-1; no clear D. Trimming removed 2 bases at V and 8 bases at J, with 16 bases between. From germline, CDR1 is SGHAT and CDR2 FQNNGV. There are 15 residues in the CDR3. CDR3 sequence: CASSLITCGTHEQFF. Here the CDR3 DNA reads TGTGCCAGCAGCTTAATCACTTGCGGAACCCATGAGCAGTTCTTC. The full variable domain, completed using reference TRBV11-2 and TRBJ2-1, is EAGVAQSPRYKIIEKRQSVAFWCNPISGHATLYWYQQILGQGPKLLIQFQNNGVVDDSQLPKDRFSAERLKGVDSTLKIQPAKLEDSAVYLCASSLITCGTHEQFFGPGTRLTVL.